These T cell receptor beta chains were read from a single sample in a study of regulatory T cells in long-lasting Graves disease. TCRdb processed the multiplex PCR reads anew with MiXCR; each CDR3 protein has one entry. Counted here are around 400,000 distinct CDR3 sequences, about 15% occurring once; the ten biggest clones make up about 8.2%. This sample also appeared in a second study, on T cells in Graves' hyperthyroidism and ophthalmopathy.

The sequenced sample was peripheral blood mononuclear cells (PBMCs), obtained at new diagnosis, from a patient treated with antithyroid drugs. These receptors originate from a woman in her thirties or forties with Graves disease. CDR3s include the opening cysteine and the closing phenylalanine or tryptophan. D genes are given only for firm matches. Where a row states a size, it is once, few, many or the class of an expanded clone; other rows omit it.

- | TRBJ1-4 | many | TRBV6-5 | TGTGCCAGCAGTTACTTGGTCACCCCCGTAAGAGGAGAAAAACTGTTTTTT | CASSYLVTPVRGEKLFF
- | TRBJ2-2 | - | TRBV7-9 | TGTGCCAGCAGCTTTGACAGGAGTCCCACCGGGGAGCTGTTTTTT | CASSFDRSPTGELFF
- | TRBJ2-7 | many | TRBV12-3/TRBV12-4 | TGTGCCAGCACCGTAAGCGGTTTCTACGAGCAGTACTTC | CASTVSGFYEQYF
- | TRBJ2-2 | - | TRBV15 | TGTGCCACCAGCAGAGATATGGGGACCGGGGAGCTGTTTTTT | CATSRDMGTGELFF
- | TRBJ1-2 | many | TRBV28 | TGTGCCAGCAGTTTGAACAGGGTTCACACCTTC | CASSLNRVHTF
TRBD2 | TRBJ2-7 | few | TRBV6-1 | TGTGCCAGCAGTGGAAGCGGGAGGGCCTACGAGCAGTACTTC | CASSGSGRAYEQYF
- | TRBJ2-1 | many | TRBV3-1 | TGTGCCAGCAGCCAAGAGAGGCTAACGGGTGACAATGAGCAGTTCTTC | CASSQERLTGDNEQFF
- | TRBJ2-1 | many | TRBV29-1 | TGCAGCCTTGTCGTCCCAGGGAAGACTGAGCAGTTCTTC | CSLVVPGKTEQFF
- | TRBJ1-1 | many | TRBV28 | TGTGCCAGCAGTCCGGGCCGGGGGACCCCTGAAGCTTTCTTT | CASSPGRGTPEAFF
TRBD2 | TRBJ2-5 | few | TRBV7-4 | TGTGCCAGCAGCGATCCCCATGCGGCTAGCGGGACGCGGGAGACCCAGTACTTC | CASSDPHAASGTRETQYF
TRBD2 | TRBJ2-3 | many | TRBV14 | TGTGCCAGCAGCCAAGCCAGGTCTAGCGGGAGCACAGATACGCAGTATTTT | CASSQARSSGSTDTQYF
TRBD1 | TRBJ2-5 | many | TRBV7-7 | TGTGCTAGCAGCTCGGGACAGGGAGTAGAGACCCAGTACTTC | CASSSGQGVETQYF
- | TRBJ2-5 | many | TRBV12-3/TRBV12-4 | TGTGCCAGCAGAATGTACCAAGAGACCCAGTACTTC | CASRMYQETQYF
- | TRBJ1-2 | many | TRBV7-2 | TGTGCCAGCAGAAGGATTCTTTATGGCTACACCTTC | CASRRILYGYTF
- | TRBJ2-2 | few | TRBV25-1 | TGTGCCAGCAGTGATCCACGGGGCACCGGGGAGCTGTTTTTT | CASSDPRGTGELFF
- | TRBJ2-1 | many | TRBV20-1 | TGCAGTGCTAGAGAGGAGACAGGATACAATGAGCAGTTCTTC | CSAREETGYNEQFF
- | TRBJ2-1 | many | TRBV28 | TGTGCCAGCCCCCCCCCCCGGGCTAGCTCCTACAATGAGCAGTTCTTC | CASPPPRASSYNEQFF
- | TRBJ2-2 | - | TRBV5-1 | TGCGCCAGCAGCTTACCACAGGGTTCGGCCGGGGAGCTGTTTTTT | CASSLPQGSAGELFF
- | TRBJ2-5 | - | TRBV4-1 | TGCGCCAGCAGCCGGACTCGTGGTGAGACCCAGTACTTC | CASSRTRGETQYF
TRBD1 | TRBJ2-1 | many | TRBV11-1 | TGTGCCAGCAGCCCAAGTTCCGGACAGGGCTACAATGAGCAGTTCTTC | CASSPSSGQGYNEQFF
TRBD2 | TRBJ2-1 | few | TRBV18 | TGTGCCAGCTCTCCACCTAGCGGGTCAGCAGATGAGCAGTTCTTC | CASSPPSGSADEQFF
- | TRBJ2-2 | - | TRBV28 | TGTGCCAGCAGAGAGCAGGGGATAGGGTCCGGGGAGCTGTTTTTT | CASREQGIGSGELFF
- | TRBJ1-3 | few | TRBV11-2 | TGTGCCAGCAGCTTAGAGGGGCGCACCATATATTTT | CASSLEGRTIYF
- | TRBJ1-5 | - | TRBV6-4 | TGTGCCAGCAGTGGTCCCCGGGACGGACCGCTCAATCAGCCCCAGCATTTT | CASSGPRDGPLNQPQHF
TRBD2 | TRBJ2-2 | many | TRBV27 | TGTGCCAGCAGGGGACTAGCGGGAGTTGGCGGGGAGCTGTTTTTT | CASRGLAGVGGELFF
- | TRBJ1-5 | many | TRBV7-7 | TGTGCTAGCAGCACCGGGGTAGCTCAGCCCCAGCATTTT | CASSTGVAQPQHF
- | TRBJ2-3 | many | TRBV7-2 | TGTGCCAGCAGCTCCGAGGGGCAGGCAGATACGCAGTATTTT | CASSSEGQADTQYF
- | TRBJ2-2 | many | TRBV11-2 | TGTGCCAGCAGCCACCGGGCCCGCACCGGGGAGCTGTTTTTT | CASSHRARTGELFF
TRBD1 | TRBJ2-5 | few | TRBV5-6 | TGTGCCAGCAGCAGCACCTACCGGGACAGGGGAAAGGAGACCCAGTACTTC | CASSSTYRDRGKETQYF
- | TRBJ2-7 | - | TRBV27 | TGTGCCAGCAGTTTATCAGGCAAAACCGAGCAGTACTTC | CASSLSGKTEQYF
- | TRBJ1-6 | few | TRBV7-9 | TGTGCCAGCAGCTGGGACAATTCACCCCTCCACTTT | CASSWDNSPLHF
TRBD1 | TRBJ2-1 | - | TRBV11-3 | TGTGCCAGCCAAGGGGGCAGGGATGAGCAGTTCTTC | CASQGGRDEQFF
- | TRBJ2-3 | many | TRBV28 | TGTGCCAGCAGTTTCGCGGAAGATACGCAGTATTTT | CASSFAEDTQYF
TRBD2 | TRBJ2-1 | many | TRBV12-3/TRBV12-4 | TGTGCCAGCAGTTTACTAGCGGGAGCGAATGAGCAGTTCTTC | CASSLLAGANEQFF
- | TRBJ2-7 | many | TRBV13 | TGTGCCAGCAGCTTGGGAGGCAGACCCTACGAGCAGTACTTC | CASSLGGRPYEQYF
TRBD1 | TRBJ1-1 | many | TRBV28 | TGTGCCAGCAGGACAGGGGTTCCAGGGAACACTGAAGCTTTCTTT | CASRTGVPGNTEAFF
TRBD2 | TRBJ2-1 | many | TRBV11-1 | TGTGCCAGCAGCGGCGGGACTAGCGGGAGGACGTATGAGCAGTTCTTC | CASSGGTSGRTYEQFF
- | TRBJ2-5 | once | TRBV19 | TGTGCCAGTAGTATAGACCACGGACAGCACAGACAAGAGACCCAGTACTTC | CASSIDHGQHRQETQYF
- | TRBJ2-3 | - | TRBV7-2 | TGTGCCAGCAGCTTACGGGCCCCAGGTATCACAGATACGCAGTATTTT | CASSLRAPGITDTQYF
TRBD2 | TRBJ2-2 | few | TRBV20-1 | TGCAGTGCTGGGGTTCCTAGCGGGAGGGCCGGTACCGGGGAGCTGTTTTTT | CSAGVPSGRAGTGELFF
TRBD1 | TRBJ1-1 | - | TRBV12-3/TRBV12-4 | TGTGCCAGCAGTTTACATCCCCGGGACAGGGGACGACTGGGAACTGGAGCTTTCTTT | CASSLHPRDRGRLGTGAFF
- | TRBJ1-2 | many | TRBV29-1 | TGCAGCGTTGAATCAGGGGACTATGGCTACACCTTC | CSVESGDYGYTF
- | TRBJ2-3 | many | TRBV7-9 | TGTGCCAGCAGCTCAACAGCAGATACGCAGTATTTT | CASSSTADTQYF
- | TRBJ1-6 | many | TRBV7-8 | TGTGCCAGCAGCTTAGCGCGGGACGGATCACCCCTCCACTTT | CASSLARDGSPLHF
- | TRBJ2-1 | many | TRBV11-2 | TGTGCCAGCAGCTTACCAGCGTTACGGTCCTACAATGAGCAGTTCTTC | CASSLPALRSYNEQFF
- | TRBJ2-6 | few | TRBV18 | TGTGCCAGCTCACCTATTCCCCCAACCTTGTCTGGGGCCAACGTCCTGACTTTC | CASSPIPPTLSGANVLTF
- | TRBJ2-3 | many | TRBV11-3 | TGTGCCAGCAGCTTAGGGGACACGACCACAGATACGCAGTATTTT | CASSLGDTTTDTQYF
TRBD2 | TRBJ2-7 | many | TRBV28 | TGTGCCAGCAGTTCGCCGGGACTAATATACGAGCAGTACTTC | CASSSPGLIYEQYF
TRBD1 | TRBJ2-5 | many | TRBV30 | TGTGCCTGGAGTATGGGACAGGGGAGGCAAGAGACCCAGTACTTC | CAWSMGQGRQETQYF
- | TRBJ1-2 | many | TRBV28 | TGTGCGAGCTGGGGCAACCACAACTATGGCTACACCTTC | CASWGNHNYGYTF